The TCR beta chain under discussion was sequenced for a study of cytomegalovirus exposure and HLA in healthy donors. To note about this clone: What it binds is not known.

Whole-study findings and limits: Reportedly, a later analysis found an Asian-associated ancestry cluster had fewer N-insertions than the approximately 670-donor mean.

The CDR3 extends over 15 amino acids. V lost 1 base to trimming and J lost 7 bases; unmatched junction nucleotides: 4. The germline gives CDR1 KGHSH, CDR2 LQKENI. The PCR made use of 60 Vbeta and 13 Jbeta primers. The repertoire was sequenced with immunoSEQ multiplex PCR; TCRdb's copy has only in-frame clones and lacks some. The repertoire holds 90,000 or so clones, with roughly 74% as singletons. V usage is TRBV18 and J usage is TRBJ1-4; 9 positions agree with TRBD1. Sequenced input: PBMCs. This TCR was sampled from a woman under 30 in good health and CMV-seropositive. The DNA for the CDR3 is TGTGCCAGCTCACCACGGGGACAGGGTAGTGAAAAACTGTTTTTT. It is translated as CASSPRGQGSEKLFF.